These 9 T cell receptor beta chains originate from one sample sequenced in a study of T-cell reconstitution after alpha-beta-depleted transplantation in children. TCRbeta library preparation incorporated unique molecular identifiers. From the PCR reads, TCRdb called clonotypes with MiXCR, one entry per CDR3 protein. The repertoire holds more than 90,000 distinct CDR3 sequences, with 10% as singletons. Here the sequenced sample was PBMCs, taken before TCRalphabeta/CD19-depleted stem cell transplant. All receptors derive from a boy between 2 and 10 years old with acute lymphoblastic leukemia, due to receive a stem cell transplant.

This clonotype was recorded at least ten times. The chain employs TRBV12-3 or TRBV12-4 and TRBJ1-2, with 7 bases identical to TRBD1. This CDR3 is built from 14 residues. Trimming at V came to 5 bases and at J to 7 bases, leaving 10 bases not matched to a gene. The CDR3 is CASSPNRGRGGYTF. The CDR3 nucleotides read TGTGCCAGCAGTCCTAACAGGGGAAGGGGTGGCTACACCTTC.

The CDR3 bases are TGCGCCAGCAGGCCTAGCGGGAGCCCAAATGAGCAGTTCTTC. It is translated as CASRPSGSPNEQFF. This chain links TRBV10-1 with TRBJ2-1; 10 nucleotides match TRBD2. Per germline, CDR1 WNHNN and CDR2 SYGVQD (reference sequence). CDR3 length equals 14 residues. The V gene end was trimmed by 6 bases and the J gene end by 7 bases; junction bases not matched to a gene: 6.

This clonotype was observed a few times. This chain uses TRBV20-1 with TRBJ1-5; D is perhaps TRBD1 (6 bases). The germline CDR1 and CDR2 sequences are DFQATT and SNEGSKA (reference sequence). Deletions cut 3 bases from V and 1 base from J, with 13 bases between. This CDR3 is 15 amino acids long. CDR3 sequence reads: CSASPGAGSNQPQHF. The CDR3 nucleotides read TGCAGTGCTAGCCCAGGGGCGGGGAGCAATCAGCCCCAGCATTTT.

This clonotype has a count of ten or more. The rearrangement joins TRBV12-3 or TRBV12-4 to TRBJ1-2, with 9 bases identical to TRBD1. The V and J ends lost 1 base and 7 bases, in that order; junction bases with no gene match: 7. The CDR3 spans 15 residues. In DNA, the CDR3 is TGTGCCAGCAGTTTAGAGGATACAGGGGGCGGTGGCTACACCTTC. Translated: CASSLEDTGGGGYTF.

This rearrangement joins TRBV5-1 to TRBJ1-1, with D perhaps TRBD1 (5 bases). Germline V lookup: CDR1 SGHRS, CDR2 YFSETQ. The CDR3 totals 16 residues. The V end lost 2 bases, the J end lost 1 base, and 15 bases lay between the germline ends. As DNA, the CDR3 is TGCGCCAGCAGCTTTTCTGAGGCAGGGAGGAACACTGAAGCTTTCTTT. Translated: CASSFSEAGRNTEAFF.

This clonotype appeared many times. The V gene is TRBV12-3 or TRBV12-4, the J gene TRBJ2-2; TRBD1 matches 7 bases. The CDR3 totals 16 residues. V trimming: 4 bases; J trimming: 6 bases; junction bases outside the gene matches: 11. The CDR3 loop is CASSSTRQGRAGELFF. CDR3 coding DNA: TGTGCCAGCAGTTCGACCCGACAGGGACGGGCCGGGGAGCTGTTTTTT.

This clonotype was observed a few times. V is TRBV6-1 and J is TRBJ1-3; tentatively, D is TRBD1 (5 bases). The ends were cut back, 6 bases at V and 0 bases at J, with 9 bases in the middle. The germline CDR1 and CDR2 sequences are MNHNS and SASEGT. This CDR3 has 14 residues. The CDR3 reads CASRQGSSGNTIYF. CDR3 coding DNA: TGTGCCAGCAGGCAGGGTAGCTCTGGAAACACCATATATTTT.

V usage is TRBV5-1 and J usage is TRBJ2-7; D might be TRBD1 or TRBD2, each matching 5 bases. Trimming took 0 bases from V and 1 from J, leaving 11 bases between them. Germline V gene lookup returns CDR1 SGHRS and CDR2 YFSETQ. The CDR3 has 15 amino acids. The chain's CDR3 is CASSLEWGISYEQYF. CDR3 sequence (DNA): TGCGCCAGCAGCTTGGAATGGGGGATTTCCTACGAGCAGTACTTC. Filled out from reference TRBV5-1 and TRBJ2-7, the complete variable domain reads KAGVTQTPRYLIKTRGQQVTLSCSPISGHRSVSWYQQTPGQGLQFLFEYFSETQRNKGNFPGRFSGRQFSNSRSEMNVSTLELGDSALYLCASSLEWGISYEQYFGPGTRLTVT.

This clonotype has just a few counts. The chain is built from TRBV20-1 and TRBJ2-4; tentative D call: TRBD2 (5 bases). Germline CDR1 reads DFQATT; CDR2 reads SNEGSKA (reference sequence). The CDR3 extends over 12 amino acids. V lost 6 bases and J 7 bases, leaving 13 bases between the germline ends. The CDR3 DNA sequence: TGCAGTGCACACCCGGGAACCAACATTCAGTACTTC. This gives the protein CSAHPGTNIQYF.